Reported below is one T cell receptor beta chain. What it binds is unknown. The sort gate was single viable CD3+CD4+CD8-CD45RO+ cells for memory CD4+ T cells. V was shortened by 4 bases and J by 1 base, with 11 bases between the two germline ends. Germline loops: CDR1 LNHDA, CDR2 SQIVND (reference sequence). The CDR3 has 14 amino acids. Source study methods: Out-of-frame sequences were removed, leaving 2 million to 2.5 million distinct TCRbeta sequences. Sequencing used immunoSEQ multiplex PCR; TCRdb keeps in-frame clones, though not all of them. V, J and clone size derive from that table, while D and trimming were established from the DNA sequence. This sample has about 60,000 clones, with roughly 85% found just once. This specimen belongs to a study of memory CD4+ T cells and cytomegalovirus serostatus. Background on the study: This sample comes from healthy Belgian adults, about 10 CMV seropositive, approximately 23 seronegative.

General study results and limits: Each of some 67 CMV-associated TCRbeta sequences occurred in one to five individuals.

The TCR originated in an adult in good health and CMV-seronegative. Some clones in this sample may be carry-over from other donors' samples. The chain couples TRBV19 to TRBJ2-7, with a possible D match to TRBD1 (6 bases). Sequenced input: memory CD4+ T cells from blood. The CDR3 sequence: CASSKSGHSYEQYF. CDR3 sequence (DNA): TGTGCCAGTAGTAAGTCGGGACATTCCTACGAGCAGTACTTC.